A single TCR beta chain is shown here with its context. Its antigen is unidentified. ViraFEST assay sequencing came after antigen-specific CD4+ T cells were expanded with viral peptide pools. Culturing for 10 to 11 days preceded CD4+ T cell isolation. Vaccine recipients, nucleocapsid antibody negative, had no prior SARS-CoV-2 infection. A few million PBMC were placed in each well, which was supplemented with 10 IU/ml IL-2 and approximately 10 ug/ml peptides. Sequencing was performed with immunoSEQ multiplex PCR; in TCRdb, only in-frame clones are kept and a portion is missing. The repertoire consists of 65,000 to 90,000 clones, with about four fifths occurring once and the leading ten covering about 3.2%. This record belongs to a study of vaccination effects on CD4 cells after COVID-19. Study outcomes and limitations: There was marked clonal contraction among infection- and vaccine-induced clones late after vaccination. Few convalescent patients, and no early post-infection timepoints, were available to the study.

V was clipped by 3 bases and J by 7 bases, with 16 bases between them. In germline, CDR1 is SGHRS, CDR2 YFSETQ. The CDR3 consists of 15 residues. The chain links TRBV5-1 to TRBJ1-4, with a weak D call TRBD1 (5 bases). This receptor was taken from a human donor who received a COVID-19 vaccine. Material: CD4+ T cells from PBMCs cultured with HCoV-NL63 spike peptides, obtained before COVID-19 vaccination. DNA of the CDR3: TGCGCCAGCAGCTGGGGTGGGGCAGGGAGTGAAAAACTGTTTTTT. Its protein product is CASSWGGAGSEKLFF.